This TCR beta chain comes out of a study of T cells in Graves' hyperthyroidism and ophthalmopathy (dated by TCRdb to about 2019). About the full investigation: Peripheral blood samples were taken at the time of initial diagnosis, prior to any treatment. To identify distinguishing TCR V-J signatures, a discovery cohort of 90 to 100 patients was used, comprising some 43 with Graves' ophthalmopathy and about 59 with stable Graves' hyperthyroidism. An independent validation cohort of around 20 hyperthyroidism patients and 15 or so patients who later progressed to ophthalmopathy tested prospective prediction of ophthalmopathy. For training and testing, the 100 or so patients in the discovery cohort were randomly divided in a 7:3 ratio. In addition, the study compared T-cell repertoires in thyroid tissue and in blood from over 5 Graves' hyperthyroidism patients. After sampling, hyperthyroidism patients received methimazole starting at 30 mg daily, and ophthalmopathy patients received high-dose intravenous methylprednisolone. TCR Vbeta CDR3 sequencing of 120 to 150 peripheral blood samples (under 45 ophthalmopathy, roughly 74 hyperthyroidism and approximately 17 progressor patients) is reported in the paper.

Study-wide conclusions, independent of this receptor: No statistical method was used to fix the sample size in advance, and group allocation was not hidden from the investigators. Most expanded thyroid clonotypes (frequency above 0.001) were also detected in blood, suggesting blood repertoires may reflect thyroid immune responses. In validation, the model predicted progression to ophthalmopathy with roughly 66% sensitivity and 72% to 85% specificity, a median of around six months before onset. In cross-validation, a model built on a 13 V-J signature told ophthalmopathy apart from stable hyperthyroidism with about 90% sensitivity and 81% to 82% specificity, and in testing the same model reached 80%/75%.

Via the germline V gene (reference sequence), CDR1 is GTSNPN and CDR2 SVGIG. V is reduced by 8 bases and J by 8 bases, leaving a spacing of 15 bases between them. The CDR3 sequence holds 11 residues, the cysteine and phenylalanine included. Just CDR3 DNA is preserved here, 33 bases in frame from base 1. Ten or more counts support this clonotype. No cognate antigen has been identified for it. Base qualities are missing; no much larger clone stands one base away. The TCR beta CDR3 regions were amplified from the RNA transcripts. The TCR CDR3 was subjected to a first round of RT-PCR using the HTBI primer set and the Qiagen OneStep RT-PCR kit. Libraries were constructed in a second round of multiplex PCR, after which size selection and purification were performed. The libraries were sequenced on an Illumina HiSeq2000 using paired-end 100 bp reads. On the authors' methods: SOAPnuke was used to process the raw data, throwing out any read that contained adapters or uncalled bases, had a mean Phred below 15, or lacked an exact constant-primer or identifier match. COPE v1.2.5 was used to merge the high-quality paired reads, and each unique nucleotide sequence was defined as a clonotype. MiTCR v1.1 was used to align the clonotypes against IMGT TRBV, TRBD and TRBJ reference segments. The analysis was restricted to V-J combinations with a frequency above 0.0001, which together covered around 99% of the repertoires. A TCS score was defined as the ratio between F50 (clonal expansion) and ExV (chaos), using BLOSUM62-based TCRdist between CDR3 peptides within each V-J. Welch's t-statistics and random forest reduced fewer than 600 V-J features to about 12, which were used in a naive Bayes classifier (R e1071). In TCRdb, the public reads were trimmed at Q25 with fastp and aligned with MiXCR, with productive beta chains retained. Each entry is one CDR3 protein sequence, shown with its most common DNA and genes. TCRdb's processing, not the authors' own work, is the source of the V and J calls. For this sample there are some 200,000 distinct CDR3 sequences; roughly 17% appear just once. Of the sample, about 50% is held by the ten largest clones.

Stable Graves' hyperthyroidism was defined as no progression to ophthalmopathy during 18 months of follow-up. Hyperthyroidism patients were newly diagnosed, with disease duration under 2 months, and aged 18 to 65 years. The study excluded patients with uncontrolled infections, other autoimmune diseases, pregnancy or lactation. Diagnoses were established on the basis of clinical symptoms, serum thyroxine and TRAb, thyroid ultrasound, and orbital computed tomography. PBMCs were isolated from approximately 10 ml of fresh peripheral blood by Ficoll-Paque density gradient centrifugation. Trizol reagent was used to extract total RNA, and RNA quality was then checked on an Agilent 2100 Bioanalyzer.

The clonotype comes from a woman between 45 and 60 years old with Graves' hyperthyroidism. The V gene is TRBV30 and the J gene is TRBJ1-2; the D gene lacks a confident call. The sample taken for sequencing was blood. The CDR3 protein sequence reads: CAKRDLKGYTF. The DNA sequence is TGTGCCAAGAGGGATCTTAAGGGCTACACCTTC.